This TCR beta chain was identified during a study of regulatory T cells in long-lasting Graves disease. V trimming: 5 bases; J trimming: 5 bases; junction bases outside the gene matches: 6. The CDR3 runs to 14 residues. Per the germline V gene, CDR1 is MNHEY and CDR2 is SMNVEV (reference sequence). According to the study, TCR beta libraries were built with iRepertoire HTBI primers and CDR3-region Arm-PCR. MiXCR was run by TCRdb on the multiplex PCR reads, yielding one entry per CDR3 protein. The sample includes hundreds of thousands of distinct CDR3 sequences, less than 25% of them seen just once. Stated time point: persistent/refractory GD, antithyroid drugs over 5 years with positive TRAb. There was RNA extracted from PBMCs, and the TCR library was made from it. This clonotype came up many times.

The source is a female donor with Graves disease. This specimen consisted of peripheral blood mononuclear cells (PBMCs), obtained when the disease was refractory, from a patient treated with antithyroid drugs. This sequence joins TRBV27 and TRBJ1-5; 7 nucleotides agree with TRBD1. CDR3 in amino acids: CASSRRGRDQPQHF. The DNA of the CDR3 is TGTGCCAGCAGTAGGAGGGGGCGAGATCAGCCCCAGCATTTT.